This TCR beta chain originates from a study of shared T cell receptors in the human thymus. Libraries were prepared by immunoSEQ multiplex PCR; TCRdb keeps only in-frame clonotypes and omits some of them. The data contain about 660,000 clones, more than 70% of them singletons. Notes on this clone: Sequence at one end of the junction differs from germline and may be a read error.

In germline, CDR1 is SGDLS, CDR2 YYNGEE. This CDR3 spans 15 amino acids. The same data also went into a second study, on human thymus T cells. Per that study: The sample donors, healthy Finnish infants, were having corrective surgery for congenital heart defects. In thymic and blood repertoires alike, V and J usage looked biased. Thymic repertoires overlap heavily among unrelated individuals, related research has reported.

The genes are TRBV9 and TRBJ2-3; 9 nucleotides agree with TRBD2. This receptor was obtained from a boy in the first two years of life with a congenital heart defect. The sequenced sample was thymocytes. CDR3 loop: CASSVGAGGLDTRYF. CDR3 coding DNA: TGTGCCAGCAGCGTAGGAGCGGGGGGCCTAGATACGCGGTATTTT.